Each of the 3 T cell receptor beta chains below was sequenced from the same sample in a study of identical twins. From the 5' RACE reads, TCRdb called clonotypes with MiXCR, one entry per CDR3 protein. There are approximately 410,000 distinct CDR3 sequences in the sample; under 20% occur only once, and approximately 12% lies in the top ten. What was sequenced was naive T cells sorted from blood. The origin of the receptors is a man aged 45-60 years in good health.

This clonotype was seen a single time. The chain uses TRBV4-3 and TRBJ2-7, with D possibly TRBD2 on 5 matching bases. CDR3 length equals 16 residues. The germline V gene has CDR1 LGHNA and CDR2 YSLEER. The V end was cut by 0 bases, the J end by 4 bases, with 16 bases between. CDR3 coding DNA: TGCGCCAGCAGCCAAGATCCTCGACTCGGGGATTACGAGCAGTACTTC. This translates into CASSQDPRLGDYEQYF.

This clonotype has at least ten counts. The CDR3, as DNA: TGTGCCAGCACCTTTACTTATGATATCGGTGAAGCTTTCTTT. This gives the protein CASTFTYDIGEAFF. The genes are TRBV6-2 or TRBV6-3 and TRBJ1-1; no clear D. The germline V and J ends were trimmed by 7 bases and 7 bases, with 19 bases remaining between them. Germline assignment: CDR1 MNHEY and CDR2 SVGEGT. The CDR3 is made up of 14 amino acids.

This clonotype was observed a few times. The chain has TRBV7-3 and TRBJ2-1, with a weak D call TRBD2 (6 bases). CDR3 length equals 17 residues. CDR1 and CDR2 (germline): SGHTA, FQGTGA. V lost 3 bases and J lost 1, with 16 bases in between. The CDR3 reads CASSFVGSGSSYNEQFF. The CDR3 nucleotides are TGTGCCAGCAGCTTCGTGGGGAGCGGGTCTTCCTACAATGAGCAGTTCTTC.